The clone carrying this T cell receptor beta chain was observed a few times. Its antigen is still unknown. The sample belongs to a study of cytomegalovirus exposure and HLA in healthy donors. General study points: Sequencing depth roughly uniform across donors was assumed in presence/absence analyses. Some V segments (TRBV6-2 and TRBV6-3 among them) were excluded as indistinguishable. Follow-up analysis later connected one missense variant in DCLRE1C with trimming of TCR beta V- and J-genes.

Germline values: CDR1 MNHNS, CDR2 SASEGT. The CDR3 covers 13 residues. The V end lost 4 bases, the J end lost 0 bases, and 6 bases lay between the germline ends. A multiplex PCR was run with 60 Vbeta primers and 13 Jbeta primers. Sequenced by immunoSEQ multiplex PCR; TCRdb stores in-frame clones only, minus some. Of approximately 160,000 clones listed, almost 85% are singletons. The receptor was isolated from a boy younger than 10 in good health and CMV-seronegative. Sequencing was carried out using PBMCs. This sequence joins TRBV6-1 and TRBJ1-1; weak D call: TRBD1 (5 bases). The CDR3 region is CASSGQLNTEAFF. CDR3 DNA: TGTGCCAGCAGTGGACAGCTGAACACTGAAGCTTTCTTT.